This T cell receptor (beta chain) was recovered during a study of blood T cell repertoires in COVID-19. Study details: COVID-19 samples from acute and convalescent phases originated in the United States, Italy and Spain. Sources were T cells, B-cell-depleted T cells, or PBMCs; the material itself was cDNA or gDNA.

CDR3 length equals 12 residues. Trimming took 4 bases from V and 16 from J, leaving 16 bases between them. Per the germline V gene, CDR1 is MNHEY and CDR2 is SVGAGI. In the source study's methods: Amplification of reference gene primers provided the estimated nucleated cell counts. Repertoires were generated with immunoSEQ multiplex PCR, while TCRdb's copy carries only in-frame clones and drops some. Clone size and V and J calls were adopted from that table, with D and trimming inferred from the DNA. The sample lists more than 85,000 clones, 65% to 90% occurring once. V is TRBV6-5 and J is TRBJ1-4; weak D call: TRBD1 (6 bases). Sequenced input: peripheral blood. The clonotype was recovered from a man in his 60s with acute or convalescent COVID-19. The CDR3 here is CASSSLDGTPFF. The CDR3 DNA reads as TGTGCCAGCAGTTCCTTAGACGGGACACCGTTTTTT.